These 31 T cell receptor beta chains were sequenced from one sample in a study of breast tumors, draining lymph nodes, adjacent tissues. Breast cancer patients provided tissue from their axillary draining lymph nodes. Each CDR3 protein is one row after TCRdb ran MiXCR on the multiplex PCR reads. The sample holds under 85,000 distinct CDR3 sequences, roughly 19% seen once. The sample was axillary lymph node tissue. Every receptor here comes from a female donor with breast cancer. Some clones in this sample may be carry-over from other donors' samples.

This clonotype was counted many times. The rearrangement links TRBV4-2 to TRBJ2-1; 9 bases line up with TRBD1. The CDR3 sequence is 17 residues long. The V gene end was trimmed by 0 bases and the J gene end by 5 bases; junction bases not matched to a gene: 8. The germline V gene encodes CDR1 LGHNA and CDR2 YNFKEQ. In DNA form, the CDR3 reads TGTGCCAGCAGCCAAGACACCGGGACAGGGAAAAACAATGAGCAGTTCTTC. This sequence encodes CASSQDTGTGKNNEQFF.

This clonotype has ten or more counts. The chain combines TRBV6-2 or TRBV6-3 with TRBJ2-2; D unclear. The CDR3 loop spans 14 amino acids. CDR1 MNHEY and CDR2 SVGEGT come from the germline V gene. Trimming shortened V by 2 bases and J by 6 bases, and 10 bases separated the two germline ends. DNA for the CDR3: TGTGCCAGCAGTTACACCAGTGGGTCCGGGGAGCTGTTTTTT. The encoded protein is CASSYTSGSGELFF.

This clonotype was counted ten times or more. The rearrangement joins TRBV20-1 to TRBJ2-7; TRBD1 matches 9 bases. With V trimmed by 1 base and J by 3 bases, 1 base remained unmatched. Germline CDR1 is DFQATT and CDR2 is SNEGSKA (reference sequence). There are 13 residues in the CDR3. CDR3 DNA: TGCAGTGCTAGAGGGGGACAGGGCTACGAGCAGTACTTC. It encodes CSARGGQGYEQYF.

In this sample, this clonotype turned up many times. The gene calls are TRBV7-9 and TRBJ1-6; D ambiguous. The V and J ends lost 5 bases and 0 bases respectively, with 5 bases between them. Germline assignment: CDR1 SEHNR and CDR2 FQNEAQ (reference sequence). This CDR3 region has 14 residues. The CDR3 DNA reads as TGTGCCAGCAGCATATCCTCCTATAATTCACCCCTCCACTTT. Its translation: CASSISSYNSPLHF.

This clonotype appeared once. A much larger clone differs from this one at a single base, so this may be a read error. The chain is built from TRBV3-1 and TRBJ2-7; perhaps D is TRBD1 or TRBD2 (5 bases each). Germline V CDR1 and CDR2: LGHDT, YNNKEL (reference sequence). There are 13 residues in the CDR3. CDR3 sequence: CASSQGGNYGQYF. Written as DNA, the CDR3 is TGTGCCAGCAGCCAAGGGGGGAACTACGGGCAGTACTTC.

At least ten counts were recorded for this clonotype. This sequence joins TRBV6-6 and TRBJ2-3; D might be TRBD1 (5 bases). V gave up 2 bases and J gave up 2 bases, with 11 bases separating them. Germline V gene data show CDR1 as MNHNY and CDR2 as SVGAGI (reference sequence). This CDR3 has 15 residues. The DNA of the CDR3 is TGTGCCAGCAGTTACCAAAGGGGAACCACAGATACGCAGTATTTT. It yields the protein CASSYQRGTTDTQYF.

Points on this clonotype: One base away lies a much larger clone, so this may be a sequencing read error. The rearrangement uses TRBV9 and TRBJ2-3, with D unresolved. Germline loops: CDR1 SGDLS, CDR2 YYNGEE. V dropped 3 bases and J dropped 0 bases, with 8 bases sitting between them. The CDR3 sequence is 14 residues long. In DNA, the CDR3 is TGTGCCAGCAGCGGGAGAGGAAGCACAGATACGCAGTATTTT. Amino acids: CASSGRGSTDTQYF.

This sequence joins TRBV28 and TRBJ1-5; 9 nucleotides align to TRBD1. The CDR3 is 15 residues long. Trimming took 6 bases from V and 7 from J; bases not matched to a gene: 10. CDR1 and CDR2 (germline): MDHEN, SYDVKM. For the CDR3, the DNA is TGTGCCAGCAGAACACTTGGACAGGGGAACCAGCCCCAGCATTTT. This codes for CASRTLGQGNQPQHF.

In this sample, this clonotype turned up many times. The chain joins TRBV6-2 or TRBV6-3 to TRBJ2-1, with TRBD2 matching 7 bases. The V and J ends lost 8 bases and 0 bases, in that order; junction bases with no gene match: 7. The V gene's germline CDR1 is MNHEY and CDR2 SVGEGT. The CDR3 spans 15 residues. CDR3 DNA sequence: TGTGCCAGCCGCTTTCGCGGGAGCTCCTACAATGAGCAGTTCTTC. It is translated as CASRFRGSSYNEQFF.

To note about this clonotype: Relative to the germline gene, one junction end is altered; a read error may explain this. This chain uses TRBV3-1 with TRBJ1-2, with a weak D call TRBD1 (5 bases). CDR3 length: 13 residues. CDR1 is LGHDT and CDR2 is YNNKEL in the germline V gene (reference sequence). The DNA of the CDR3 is TGTGCCGGCAGCCAAGATAGTGGGGGATACTACACCTTC. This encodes CAGSQDSGGYYTF.

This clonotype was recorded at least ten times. The CDR3, as DNA: TGTGCCAGCAGTTTAGGACGGGTCTCCTACGAGCAGTACTTC. This gives the protein CASSLGRVSYEQYF. The chain is built from TRBV12-3 or TRBV12-4 and TRBJ2-7; no definite D call. Trimming left V 1 base short and J 0 bases short, with 7 bases between. This CDR3 is 14 amino acids long.

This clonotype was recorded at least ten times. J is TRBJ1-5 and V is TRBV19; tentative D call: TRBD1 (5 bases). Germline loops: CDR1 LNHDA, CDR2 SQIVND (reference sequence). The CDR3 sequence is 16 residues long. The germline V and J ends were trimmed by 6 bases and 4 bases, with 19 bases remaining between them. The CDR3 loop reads CASSPPQGSLNQPQHF. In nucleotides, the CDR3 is TGTGCCAGTAGCCCTCCGCAGGGCTCACTAAATCAGCCCCAGCATTTT.

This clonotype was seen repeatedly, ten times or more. The CDR3 DNA reads as TGTGCCAGCAGCTTAGGACTAGCGCACGAGCAGTTCTTC. Residues: CASSLGLAHEQFF. The chain links TRBV7-6 to TRBJ2-1, with 8 bases matching TRBD2. The CDR3 is 13 residues long. From germline, CDR1 is SGHVS and CDR2 FNYEAQ. The junction had 3 bases not matched to a gene; V was cut back by 1 base and J by 10 bases.

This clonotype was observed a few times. The CDR3 region is CAWSMIGGVDTQYF. The CDR3, as DNA: TGTGCCTGGAGTATGATAGGGGGCGTTGATACGCAGTATTTT. The chain has TRBV30 and TRBJ2-3; 7 positions agree with TRBD1. CDR3 length: 14 residues. With V trimmed by 2 bases and J by 6 bases, 8 bases remained unmatched. Looked up from germline, CDR1 is GTSNPN and CDR2 is SVGIG (reference sequence).

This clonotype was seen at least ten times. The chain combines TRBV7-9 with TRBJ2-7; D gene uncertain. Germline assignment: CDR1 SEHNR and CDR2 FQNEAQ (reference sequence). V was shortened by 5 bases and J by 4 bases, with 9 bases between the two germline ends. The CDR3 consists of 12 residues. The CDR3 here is CASSEQSYEQYF. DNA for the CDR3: TGTGCCAGCAGCGAACAGAGTTACGAGCAGTACTTC.

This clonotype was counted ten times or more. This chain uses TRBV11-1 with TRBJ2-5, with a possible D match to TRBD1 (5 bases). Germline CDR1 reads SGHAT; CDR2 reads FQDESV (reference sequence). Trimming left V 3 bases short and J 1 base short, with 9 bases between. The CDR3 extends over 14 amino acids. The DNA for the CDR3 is TGTGCCAGCAGCTTCTCGACAGTCCAAGAGACCCAGTACTTC. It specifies CASSFSTVQETQYF.

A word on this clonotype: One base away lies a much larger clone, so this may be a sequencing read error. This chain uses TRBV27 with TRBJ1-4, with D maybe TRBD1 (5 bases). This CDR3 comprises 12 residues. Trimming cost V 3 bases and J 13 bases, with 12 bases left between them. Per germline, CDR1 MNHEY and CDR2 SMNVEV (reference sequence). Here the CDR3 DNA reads TGTGCCAGCAGTTTCCCCGGGGGAAGACTGTTTTTT. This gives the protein CASSFPGGRLFF.

The CDR3 spells CATSREWGNTEAFF. The CDR3 nucleotides are TGTGCCACCAGCAGAGAATGGGGGAACACTGAAGCTTTCTTT. The chain uses TRBV15 and TRBJ1-1, with D unresolved. CDR1 and CDR2 from the germline V gene are LNHNV and YYDKDF (reference sequence). There are 14 residues in the CDR3. V dropped 0 bases and J dropped 1 base, with 6 bases sitting between them.

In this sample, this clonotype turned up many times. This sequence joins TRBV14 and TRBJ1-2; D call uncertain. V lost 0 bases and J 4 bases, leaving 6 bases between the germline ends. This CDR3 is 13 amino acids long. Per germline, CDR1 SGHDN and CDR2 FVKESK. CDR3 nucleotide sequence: TGTGCCAGCAGCCAAGATCTGCGCTATGGCTACACCTTC. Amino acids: CASSQDLRYGYTF.

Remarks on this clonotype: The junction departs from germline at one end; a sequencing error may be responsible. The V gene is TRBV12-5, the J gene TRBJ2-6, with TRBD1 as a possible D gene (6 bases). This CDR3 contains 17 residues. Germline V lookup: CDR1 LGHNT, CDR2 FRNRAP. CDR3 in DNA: TGTGCTAGTGCCCTGAGACGGTTGGGGGCTGGGGCCAACATCCTGACTTTC. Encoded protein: CASALRRLGAGANILTF.

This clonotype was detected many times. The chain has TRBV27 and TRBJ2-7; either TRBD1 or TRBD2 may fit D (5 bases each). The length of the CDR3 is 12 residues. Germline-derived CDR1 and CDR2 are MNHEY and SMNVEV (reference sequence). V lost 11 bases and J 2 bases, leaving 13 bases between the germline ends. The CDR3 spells CASWDQTYEQYF. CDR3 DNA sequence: TGTGCCTCCTGGGACCAAACCTACGAGCAGTACTTC.

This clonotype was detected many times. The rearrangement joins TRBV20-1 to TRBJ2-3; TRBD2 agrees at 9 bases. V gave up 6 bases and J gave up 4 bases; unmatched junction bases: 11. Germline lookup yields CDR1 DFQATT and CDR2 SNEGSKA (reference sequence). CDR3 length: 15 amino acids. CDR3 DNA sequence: TGCAGTGCCAGAACCGGGACTAGCCCCTCAGATACGCAGTATTTT. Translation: CSARTGTSPSDTQYF.

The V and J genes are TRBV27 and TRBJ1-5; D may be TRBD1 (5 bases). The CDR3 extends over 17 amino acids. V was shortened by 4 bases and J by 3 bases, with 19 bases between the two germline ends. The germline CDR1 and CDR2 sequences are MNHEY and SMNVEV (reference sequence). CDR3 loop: CASSSLPSQGPNQPQHF. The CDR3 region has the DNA TGTGCCAGCAGTTCCCTCCCCTCCCAGGGCCCCAATCAGCCCCAGCATTTT.

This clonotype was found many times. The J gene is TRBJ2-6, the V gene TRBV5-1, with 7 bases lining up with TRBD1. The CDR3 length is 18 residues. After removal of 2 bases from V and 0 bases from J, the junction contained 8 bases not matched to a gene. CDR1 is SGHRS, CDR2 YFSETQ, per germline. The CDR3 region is CASSLGQETLSGANVLTF. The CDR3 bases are TGCGCCAGCAGCTTAGGACAGGAAACCCTCTCTGGGGCCAACGTCCTGACTTTC.

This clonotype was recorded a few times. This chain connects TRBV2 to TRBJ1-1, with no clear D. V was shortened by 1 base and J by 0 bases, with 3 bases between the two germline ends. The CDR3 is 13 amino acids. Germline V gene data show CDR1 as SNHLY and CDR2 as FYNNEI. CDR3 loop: CASSEGMNTEAFF. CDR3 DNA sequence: TGTGCCAGCAGTGAAGGGATGAACACTGAAGCTTTCTTT.

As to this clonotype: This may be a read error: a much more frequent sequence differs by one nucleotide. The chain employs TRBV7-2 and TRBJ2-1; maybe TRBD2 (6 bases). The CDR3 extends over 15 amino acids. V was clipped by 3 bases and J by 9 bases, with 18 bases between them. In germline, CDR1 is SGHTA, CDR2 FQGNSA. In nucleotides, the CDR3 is TGTGCCAGCAGCTTGGGTAGCGGTCACCACACTGAGCAGTTCTTC. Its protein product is CASSLGSGHHTEQFF.

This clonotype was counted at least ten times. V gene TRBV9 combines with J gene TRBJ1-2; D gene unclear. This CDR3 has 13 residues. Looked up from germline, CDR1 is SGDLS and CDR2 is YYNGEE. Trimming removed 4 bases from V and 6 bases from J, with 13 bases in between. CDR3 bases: TGTGCCAGCAGCACTGGAGCCGCGGATGGCTACACCTTC. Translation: CASSTGAADGYTF.

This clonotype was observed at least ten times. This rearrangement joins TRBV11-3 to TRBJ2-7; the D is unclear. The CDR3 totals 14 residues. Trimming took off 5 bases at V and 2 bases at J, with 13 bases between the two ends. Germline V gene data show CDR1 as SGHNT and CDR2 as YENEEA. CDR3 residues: CASSRRRQPYEQYF. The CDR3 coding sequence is TGTGCCAGCAGCCGCCGTAGGCAGCCCTACGAGCAGTACTTC.

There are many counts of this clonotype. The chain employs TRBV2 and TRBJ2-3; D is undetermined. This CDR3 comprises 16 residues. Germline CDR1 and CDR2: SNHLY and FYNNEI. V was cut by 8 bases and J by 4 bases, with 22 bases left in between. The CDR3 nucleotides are TGTGCCAGCCGAGTTCGGGCCTCCTTAGGCCCAGATACGCAGTATTTT. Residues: CASRVRASLGPDTQYF.

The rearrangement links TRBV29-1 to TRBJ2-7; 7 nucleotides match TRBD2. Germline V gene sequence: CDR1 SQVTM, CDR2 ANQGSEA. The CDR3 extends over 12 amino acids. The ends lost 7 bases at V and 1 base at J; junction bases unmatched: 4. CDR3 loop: CSGGGTSYEQYF. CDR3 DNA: TGCAGCGGGGGAGGGACTTCCTACGAGCAGTACTTC.

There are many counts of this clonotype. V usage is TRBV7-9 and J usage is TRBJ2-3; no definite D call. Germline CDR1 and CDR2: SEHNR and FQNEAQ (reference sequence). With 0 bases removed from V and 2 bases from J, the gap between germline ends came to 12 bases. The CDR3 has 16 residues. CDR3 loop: CASSLAFGLYTDTQYF. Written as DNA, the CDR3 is TGTGCCAGCAGCTTAGCATTCGGGCTATACACAGATACGCAGTATTTT.